This entry is about one TCR beta chain. Data came from immunoSEQ multiplex PCR; TCRdb stores just in-frame clones and leaves some out. Here the sample spans 200,000 to 250,000 clones, 90% being singletons. The data originate from a study of blood T cell repertoires in COVID-19. The overall study: Samples of COVID-19 (acute and convalescent) were obtained from the United States, Italy and Spain.

Clinical history as reported by participants underpinned cohort assignment. CDR1 MDHEN and CDR2 SYDVKM come from the germline V gene. This CDR3 is built from 15 residues. V was trimmed by 3 bases and J by 0 bases, leaving 11 bases between them. V usage is TRBV28 and J usage is TRBJ2-5, with a possible D match to TRBD1 (5 bases). Sample: PBMCs or T cells enriched from blood (not recorded which). The sequence came from a middle-aged man who had been exposed to COVID-19. The CDR3 sequence is CASSFPDSNQETQYF. The CDR3, as DNA: TGTGCCAGCAGTTTCCCCGACAGTAACCAAGAGACCCAGTACTTC.